One sample yielded the 28 T cell receptor beta chains listed below, sequenced in a study of response to subunit inactivated influenza vaccine (dated by TCRdb to the late 2010s). Libraries were constructed by RT-PCR. The listed sequencing device is Illumina HiSeq 2500. In TCRdb, the public reads were trimmed at Q25 with fastp and aligned with MiXCR, with productive beta chains retained. For every CDR3 protein sequence, its rows merge into one entry that carries the most common genes and DNA. The table for this sample lists 530,000 or so distinct CDR3 sequences; 14% of them were counted only once. Roughly 10% of the sample rests with the top ten. This specimen was PBMCs from blood, taken about 12 days after vaccination. The receptors shown here come from a middle-aged man who received an inactivated influenza vaccine. Donor details come from another sample of the same person, matched by shared clones.

This clonotype was detected only a few times. The rearrangement uses TRBV6-2 or TRBV6-3 and TRBJ2-3, with D possibly being TRBD2 (6 bases). The CDR3 runs 13 residues. The V end was cut by 7 bases, the J end by 5 bases, with 13 bases between. The V gene's germline CDR1 is MNHEY and CDR2 SVGEGT. The CDR3 coding sequence is TGTGCCAGCACGGATCCCGGGAGAGATACGCAGTATTTT. Its translation is CASTDPGRDTQYF.

Only a few counts were recorded for this clonotype. The V call is TRBV25-1, the J call TRBJ2-2, with D perhaps matching TRBD1 (6 bases). Per the germline V gene, CDR1 is MGHDK and CDR2 is SYGVNS. V lost 1 base and J lost 2, with 11 bases in between. This CDR3 comprises 16 residues. The CDR3 loop is CASSEWGRGNTGELFF. CDR3 nucleotide sequence: TGTGCCAGCAGTGAATGGGGCAGGGGAAACACCGGGGAGCTGTTTTTT.

On this clonotype: A single base separates this from a much larger clone, so it may be a read error. This chain links TRBV12-3 or TRBV12-4 with TRBJ2-1; no clear D gene. This CDR3 has 16 amino acids. CDR3 sequence reads: CASSLTPTRTYNKQFF. CDR3 coding DNA: TGTGCCAGCAGTTTGACTCCTACCCGTACCTACAATAAGCAGTTCTTC.

This clonotype appeared a few times. This chain joins TRBV29-1 and TRBJ2-3; perhaps TRBD2 as D (6 bases). Germline V lookup: CDR1 SQVTM, CDR2 ANQGSEA. Trimming took 7 bases from V and 3 from J, leaving 11 bases between them. The CDR3 is made up of 12 amino acids. The CDR3: CSARAGTDTQYF. DNA for the CDR3: TGCAGCGCCCGCGCGGGGACAGATACGCAGTATTTT.

This chain uses TRBV5-1 with TRBJ2-5; the match to TRBD2 covers 11 bases. The CDR3 length is 15 residues. CDR1 and CDR2 (germline): SGHRS, YFSETQ. V lost 4 bases to trimming and J lost 7 bases; unmatched junction nucleotides: 9. The CDR3 bases are TGCGCCAGCAGCCCGGGAACTAGCGGGAGTGCGACCCAGTACTTC. Protein sequence: CASSPGTSGSATQYF.

This chain links TRBV10-3 with TRBJ2-3, with TRBD1 as a possible D gene (6 bases). CDR1 ENHRY and CDR2 SYGVKD come from the germline V gene. There are 15 residues in the CDR3. V lost 3 bases and J lost 4, with 14 bases in between. For the CDR3, the DNA is TGTGCCATCAGTGACAGGGGCCACAGTCCAGATACGCAGTATTTT. Encoded protein: CAISDRGHSPDTQYF.

In this sample, this clonotype turned up many times. V usage is TRBV28 and J usage is TRBJ2-1, with 7 bases that match TRBD1. With 6 bases clipped from V and 6 bases from J, the junction kept 8 bases outside the gene matches. In germline, CDR1 is MDHEN, CDR2 SYDVKM. The length of the CDR3 is 14 residues. The CDR3 here is CASRRTGVVNEQFF. CDR3 in DNA: TGTGCCAGCAGACGTACAGGGGTAGTCAATGAGCAGTTCTTC.

The chain joins TRBV5-1 to TRBJ1-1; D might be TRBD1 (6 bases). CDR3 length equals 14 residues. The ends were cut back, 4 bases at V and 7 bases at J, with 17 bases in the middle. CDR1 SGHRS and CDR2 YFSETQ come from the germline V gene. This CDR3 reads CASSAVTGNLEAFF. The CDR3 DNA sequence: TGCGCCAGCAGCGCTGTAACAGGGAACCTTGAAGCTTTCTTT.

There are a few counts of this clonotype. The V call is TRBV28, the J call TRBJ1-6; D gene ambiguous. Germline V CDR1 and CDR2: MDHEN, SYDVKM. The V gene lost 5 bases and the J gene lost 7 bases, with 12 bases spanning the gap. The CDR3 sequence is 14 residues long. The chain's CDR3 is CASSPVIGNSPLHF. In nucleotides, the CDR3 is TGTGCCAGCAGTCCCGTAATAGGAAATTCACCCCTCCACTTT.

V usage is TRBV2 and J usage is TRBJ2-2; D might be TRBD2 (5 bases). This CDR3 spans 16 amino acids. Deletions cut 2 bases from V and 0 bases from J, with 10 bases between. The germline gives CDR1 SNHLY, CDR2 FYNNEI. The CDR3: CASSEPGIANTGELFF. CDR3 nucleotides: TGTGCCAGCAGTGAACCCGGGATAGCGAACACCGGGGAGCTGTTTTTT.

V and J are TRBV6-2 or TRBV6-3 and TRBJ1-2; D unresolved. The CDR3 extends over 17 amino acids. The germline V and J ends were trimmed by 2 bases and 1 base, with 17 bases remaining between them. Germline CDR1 and CDR2: MNHEY and SVGEGT. In nucleotides, the CDR3 is TGTGCCAGCAGTTACAGCCCCTTTACAGAAGATAACTATGGCTACACCTTC. Encoded protein: CASSYSPFTEDNYGYTF.

This clonotype was counted ten times or more. One end of the junction is discordant with germline, which a read error may explain. The chain joins TRBV7-7 to TRBJ2-1; no clear D gene. The CDR3 runs 13 residues. CDR1 and CDR2 (germline): SSHAT, FNYEAQ (reference sequence). The CDR3 DNA follows: TGTGCCAGCAGCCAAGACTCCCACAATGAGCAGTTCTTC. This translates into CASSQDSHNEQFF.

This clonotype was recorded a few times. The rearrangement uses TRBV10-3 and TRBJ2-7, with a tentative D call TRBD1 (5 bases). CDR1 and CDR2 (germline): ENHRY, SYGVKD. V was shortened by 7 bases and J by 2 bases, with 15 bases between the two germline ends. The CDR3 consists of 14 residues. The CDR3 DNA reads as TGTGCCATCAAAAGACAGATTGATACCTACGAGCAGTACTTC. Its translation is CAIKRQIDTYEQYF.

This clonotype was counted only a few times. The chain has TRBV5-6 and TRBJ2-2; D is possibly TRBD2 (6 bases). Germline CDR1 is SGHDT and CDR2 is YYEEEE. CDR3 size: 14 residues. V was clipped by 5 bases and J by 0 bases, with 8 bases between them. The CDR3 reads CASRGTSNTGELFF. CDR3 DNA: TGTGCCAGCAGGGGGACTTCGAACACCGGGGAGCTGTTTTTT.

This clonotype was found once. Relative to the germline gene, one junction end is altered; a read error may explain this. The gene calls are TRBV5-1 and TRBJ1-1; a weak D match, TRBD1 (6 bases). This CDR3 contains 13 residues. Germline assignment: CDR1 SGHRS and CDR2 YFSETQ. This chain's CDR3 is CTSSLGQGTEAFF. DNA for the CDR3: TGCACCAGCAGCTTGGGGCAGGGGACTGAAGCTTTCTTT.

The J gene is TRBJ2-5, the V gene TRBV11-1; D uncertain. The germline CDR1 and CDR2 sequences are SGHAT and FQDESV (reference sequence). The CDR3 extends over 14 amino acids. Trimming took off 5 bases at V and 5 bases at J, with 15 bases between the two ends. The CDR3 protein is CASSPKGRKETQYF. In nucleotides, the CDR3 is TGTGCCAGCAGCCCAAAGGGCCGAAAGGAGACCCAGTACTTC.

V is TRBV14 and J is TRBJ1-6; D unresolved. The CDR3 length is 14 residues. Trimming took off 0 bases at V and 11 bases at J, with 11 bases between the two ends. Germline V gene data show CDR1 as SGHDN and CDR2 as FVKESK. Written as DNA, the CDR3 is TGTGCCAGCAGCCAAGAAGTGAGAAGAACACCCCTCCACTTT. Translated: CASSQEVRRTPLHF.

This clonotype was observed a handful of times. The chain carries TRBV11-3 and TRBJ1-1; D is possibly TRBD1 (5 bases). V was pared by 4 bases and J by 1 base, with 13 bases between. The CDR3 extends over 15 amino acids. CDR1 is SGHNT and CDR2 is YENEEA in the germline V gene. CDR3 in amino acids: CASSSIPQGNTEAFF. The CDR3 DNA is TGTGCCAGCAGCTCTATACCCCAGGGGAACACTGAAGCTTTCTTT.

The chain's CDR3 is CSARGTSGEYF. CDR3 DNA: TGCAGTGCTAGGGGGACTAGCGGGGAGTATTTT. The chain combines TRBV20-1 with TRBJ2-3, with 13 bases that match TRBD2. Germline CDR1 DFQATT, CDR2 SNEGSKA (reference sequence). V gave up 3 bases and J gave up 13 bases; unmatched junction bases: 1. The CDR3 sequence is 11 residues long.

This clonotype was seen ten or more times. The chain couples TRBV6-5 to TRBJ1-1; D gene uncertain. This CDR3 region has 12 residues. Trimming removed 2 bases from V and 4 bases from J, with 5 bases in between. In germline, CDR1 is MNHEY, CDR2 SVGAGI. DNA of the CDR3: TGTGCCAGCAGTTACGAAGGCACTGAAGCTTTCTTT. Translation gives CASSYEGTEAFF.

The chain is built from TRBV7-8 and TRBJ2-6, with a possible D match to TRBD1 (5 bases). From germline, CDR1 is SGHVS and CDR2 FQNEAQ. V was trimmed by 2 bases and J by 0 bases, leaving 11 bases between them. The CDR3 is made up of 17 amino acids. The DNA for the CDR3 is TGTGCCAGCAGCTTATCTCAGGGCTCCTCTGGGGCCAACGTCCTGACTTTC. Translating gives CASSLSQGSSGANVLTF.

The chain carries TRBV20-1 and TRBJ1-2; 7 nucleotides align to TRBD1. Germline loops: CDR1 DFQATT, CDR2 SNEGSKA (reference sequence). The CDR3 has 16 amino acids. V trimming: 0 bases; J trimming: 4 bases; junction bases outside the gene matches: 11. The CDR3 bases are TGCAGTGCTAGAGAGGCCGATAAGGGGGCGAGCTATGGCTACACCTTC. Amino acid sequence: CSAREADKGASYGYTF.

This clonotype was observed at least ten times. The chain recombines TRBV27 with TRBJ2-1, with TRBD2 identical over 12 bases. Germline V gives CDR1 MNHEY, CDR2 SMNVEV (reference sequence). V shed 6 bases, J shed 7 bases, and the junction held 10 bases outside the gene matches. The CDR3 spans 16 residues. In DNA, the CDR3 is TGTGCCAGCAGAGACCGGCTAGCGGGAGGGCGGAATGAGCAGTTCTTC. Amino acids: CASRDRLAGGRNEQFF.

This clonotype was seen a few times. V and J are TRBV7-9 and TRBJ2-7; 10 bases align to TRBD1. Unmatched junction bases numbered 9, after V lost 1 base and J lost 6 bases. The CDR3 consists of 16 residues. The V gene's germline CDR1 is SEHNR and CDR2 FQNEAQ (reference sequence). CDR3: CASSLGWSDRGSEQYF. As DNA, the CDR3 is TGTGCCAGCAGCTTAGGATGGTCGGACAGGGGGTCCGAGCAGTACTTC.

The V gene is TRBV15, the J gene TRBJ2-5; D unclear. Trimming removed 0 bases from V and 4 bases from J, with 6 bases in between. Per the germline V gene, CDR1 is LNHNV and CDR2 is YYDKDF (reference sequence). The CDR3 has 13 amino acids. This chain's CDR3 is CATSRDETETQYF. CDR3 DNA: TGTGCCACCAGCAGAGATGAGACAGAGACCCAGTACTTC.

The chain uses TRBV6-2 or TRBV6-3 and TRBJ2-3; TRBD2 matches at 9 bases. This CDR3 contains 15 residues. J gave up 5 bases and V 5 bases, and 8 bases lay outside the gene matches. The germline V gene has CDR1 MNHEY and CDR2 SVGEGT. CDR3 coding DNA: TGTGCCAGCAGTCTAGGACTAGCGCGGGGAGATACGCAGTATTTT. Translated, it gives CASSLGLARGDTQYF.

The gene calls are TRBV6-2 or TRBV6-3 and TRBJ2-2, with 8 positions matching TRBD2. CDR1 and CDR2 from the germline V gene are MNHEY and SVGEGT. The CDR3 runs to 15 residues. With V trimmed by 6 bases and J by 7 bases, 10 bases remained unmatched. The CDR3 loop is CASRPGLAGLGELFF. In DNA, the CDR3 is TGTGCCAGCAGACCGGGTCTAGCGGGTCTCGGGGAGCTGTTTTTT.

Turning to this clonotype: This could be a read error, since a much larger clone is one nucleotide away. The J gene is TRBJ1-1, the V gene TRBV5-6; D is unclear. Germline loops: CDR1 SGHDT, CDR2 YYEEEE. Deletions cut 4 bases from V and 1 base from J, with 8 bases between. The CDR3 is made up of 13 amino acids. CDR3: CASSVRRNTEAFF. In nucleotides, the CDR3 is TGTGCCAGCAGCGTACGTAGGAACACTGAAGCTTTCTTT. The full variable domain, its missing parts supplied by reference TRBV5-6 and TRBJ1-1, is DAGVTQSPTHLIKTRGQQVTLRCSPKSGHDTVSWYQQALGQGPQFIFQYYEEEERQRGNFPDRFSGHQFPNYSSELNVNALLLGDSALYLCASSVRRNTEAFFGQGTRLTVV.